The 17 T cell receptor beta chains below all came from one sample that was sequenced in a study of OX40 agonist ivuxolimab in advanced cancers. Measured with immunoSEQ multiplex PCR; TCRdb has only the in-frame clones, and not every one. The sample has some 73,000 clones; just under 90% are singletons. The specimen comprised CD4+ or CD8+ T cells sorted from blood, sampled in a trial of the OX40 agonist ivuxolimab. These receptors were taken from an adult with an advanced solid tumor such as melanoma, head and neck, liver or kidney cancer.

This clone was seen only once. The chain combines TRBV19 with TRBJ2-7; 7 nucleotides align to TRBD2. With V trimmed by 0 bases and J by 4 bases, 3 bases remained unmatched. CDR1 LNHDA and CDR2 SQIVND come from the germline V gene (reference sequence). The CDR3 has 14 residues. CDR3 nucleotides: TGTGCCAGTAGTATAGAGGCCGGGGGGTACGAGCAGTACTTC. This sequence encodes CASSIEAGGYEQYF.

The gene calls are TRBV11-2 and TRBJ2-3; 7 nucleotides match TRBD1. The CDR3 has 15 residues. The trim removed 5 bases at V and 2 bases at J, leaving 7 bases unmatched. The germline CDR1 and CDR2 sequences are SGHAT and FQNNGV. In DNA, the CDR3 is TGTGCCAGCAGCGTAAACAGGGGCTCCACAGATACGCAGTATTTT. Translating gives CASSVNRGSTDTQYF.

The rearrangement uses TRBV19 and TRBJ2-7, with TRBD2 identical over 10 bases. Germline V lookup: CDR1 LNHDA, CDR2 SQIVND (reference sequence). CDR3 size: 17 residues. V lost 1 base, J lost 6 bases, and 12 bases stayed unmatched. Here the CDR3 DNA reads TGTGCCAGTAGTATAGGGGGGGCTAGCGGGAGTCTCGGCGAGCAGTACTTC. Protein product: CASSIGGASGSLGEQYF.

The chain carries TRBV2 and TRBJ1-4, with 11 nucleotides matching TRBD1. The trim removed 7 bases at V and 3 bases at J, leaving 4 bases unmatched. CDR3 size: 15 residues. Germline lookup yields CDR1 SNHLY and CDR2 FYNNEI. This CDR3 is CASTLDRGPNEKLFF. CDR3 DNA sequence: TGTGCCAGCACCCTGGACAGGGGGCCTAATGAAAAACTGTTTTTT. The full variable domain, in which reference TRBV2 and TRBJ1-4 provide the parts outside the CDR3, is EPEVTQTPSHQVTQMGQEVILRCVPISNHLYFYWYRQILGQKVEFLVSFYNNEISEKSEIFDDQFSVERPDGSNFTLKIRSTKLEDSAMYFCASTLDRGPNEKLFFGSGTQLSVL.

The J gene is TRBJ1-1, the V gene TRBV7-9; D gene uncertain. The V end was cut by 3 bases, the J end by 8 bases, with 7 bases between. CDR1 is SEHNR and CDR2 is FQNEAQ in the germline V gene (reference sequence). The length of the CDR3 is 11 residues. CDR3 coding DNA: TGTGCCAGCAGCTTTTCCGGAGAAGCTTTCTTT. This codes for CASSFSGEAFF. Full variable domain (missing parts from reference TRBV7-9 and TRBJ1-1): DTGVSQNPRHKITKRGQNVTFRCDPISEHNRLYWYRQTLGQGPEFLTYFQNEAQLEKSRLLSDRFSAERPKGSFSTLEIQRTEQGDSAMYLCASSFSGEAFFGQGTRLTVV.

V is TRBV19 and J is TRBJ1-1; 8 nucleotides align to TRBD1. The V and J ends lost 4 bases and 4 bases, in that order; junction bases with no gene match: 8. The CDR3 is 15 residues long. Germline V gene data show CDR1 as LNHDA and CDR2 as SQIVND (reference sequence). In nucleotides, the CDR3 is TGTGCCAGTAGTAAAAAACAGGGGGGTAGCACTGAAGCTTTCTTT. This translates into CASSKKQGGSTEAFF.

This chain connects TRBV23-1 to TRBJ2-7, with D possibly being TRBD1 (5 bases). TRBV23-1 is annotated as an ORF whose role is uncertain. The CDR3 runs 13 residues. V was trimmed by 3 bases and J by 3 bases, leaving 9 bases between them. DNA of the CDR3: TGCGCCAGCAGTCATCGGACAAGCTACGAGCAGTACTTC. Translation gives CASSHRTSYEQYF.

The CDR3 bases are TGTGCCAGCAGCTTATACGCGGGAGTGACCTACAATGAGCAGTTCTTC. This codes for CASSLYAGVTYNEQFF. The chain joins TRBV7-9 to TRBJ2-1; 7 bases align to TRBD2. The V gene end was trimmed by 2 bases and the J gene end by 2 bases; junction bases not matched to a gene: 6. The CDR3 extends over 16 amino acids. Germline-derived CDR1 and CDR2 are SEHNR and FQNEAQ (reference sequence).

V is TRBV6-4 and J is TRBJ1-5; D gene unclear. There are 14 residues in the CDR3. CDR1 is MRHNA, CDR2 SNTAGT, per germline. V shed 2 bases and J shed 0 bases, with 5 bases lying between them. CDR3 DNA sequence: TGTGCCAGCAGTGACAGGGCTAGCAATCAGCCCCAGCATTTT. This sequence encodes CASSDRASNQPQHF.

The V call is TRBV6-1, the J call TRBJ1-1, with 7 bases that match TRBD1. This CDR3 is built from 14 residues. The germline V gene encodes CDR1 MNHNS and CDR2 SASEGT. Losses at the gene ends were 7 bases for V and 1 base for J; bases not matched to a gene: 6. In nucleotides, the CDR3 is TGTGCCAGCATCGGATCAGGGGGGAACACTGAAGCTTTCTTT. It translates to CASIGSGGNTEAFF.

The chain has TRBV5-1 and TRBJ2-1; the match to TRBD1 covers 10 bases. CDR1 SGHRS and CDR2 YFSETQ come from the germline V gene. The junction had 9 bases not matched to a gene; V was cut back by 4 bases and J by 8 bases. CDR3 length equals 15 residues. DNA of the CDR3: TGCGCCAGCAGCGACCGGGACAGGGGTTTTCATGAGCAGTTCTTC. It yields the protein CASSDRDRGFHEQFF.

The gene calls are TRBV6-1 and TRBJ2-2, with D hard to call. Germline V gene sequence: CDR1 MNHNS, CDR2 SASEGT. The CDR3 totals 14 residues. V lost 2 bases and J lost 5, with 9 bases in between. The CDR3 DNA follows: TGTGCCAGCAGTGAATTACCGGAGACCGGGGAGCTGTTTTTT. This translates into CASSELPETGELFF.

This rearrangement joins TRBV7-6 to TRBJ1-1; perhaps TRBD1 as D (5 bases). Trimming cost V 4 bases and J 3 bases, with 9 bases left between them. The CDR3 sequence is 13 residues long. CDR1 is SGHVS and CDR2 is FNYEAQ in the germline V gene. CDR3 amino acids: CASSSRDDTEAFF. CDR3 sequence (DNA): TGTGCCAGCAGCTCCAGGGATGACACTGAAGCTTTCTTT. The full variable domain, its missing parts supplied by reference TRBV7-6 and TRBJ1-1, is GAGVSQSPRYKVTKRGQDVALRCDPISGHVSLYWYRQALGQGPEFLTYFNYEAQQDKSGLPNDRFSAERPEGSISTLTIQRTEQRDSAMYRCASSSRDDTEAFFGQGTRLTVV.

This clone was recorded once. This chain links TRBV15 with TRBJ2-2; unclear D gene. V was trimmed by 0 bases and J by 8 bases, leaving 10 bases between them. There are 14 residues in the CDR3. The V gene's germline CDR1 is LNHNV and CDR2 YYDKDF (reference sequence). In DNA, the CDR3 is TGTGCCACCAGCAGAGATATAAGGGTGGGGGAGCTGTTTTTT. Its translation is CATSRDIRVGELFF.

The chain joins TRBV28 to TRBJ1-4, with D unresolved. Per the germline V gene, CDR1 is MDHEN and CDR2 is SYDVKM. The CDR3 has 14 residues. V was cut by 2 bases and J by 8 bases, with 12 bases left in between. Here the CDR3 reads CASSLEGLGEKLFF. CDR3 in DNA: TGTGCCAGCAGTTTAGAAGGACTAGGAGAAAAACTGTTTTTT.

The V gene is TRBV5-1, the J gene TRBJ2-7; D not resolved. Germline assignment: CDR1 SGHRS and CDR2 YFSETQ. Trimming removed 1 base at V and 6 bases at J, with 8 bases between. The CDR3 contains 12 residues. CDR3 amino acids: CASSLTAGEQYF. The DNA for the CDR3 is TGCGCCAGCAGCTTGACAGCAGGCGAGCAGTACTTC.

This sequence joins TRBV16 and TRBJ2-7, with a possible D match to TRBD1 (6 bases). Per the germline V gene, CDR1 is KGHSY and CDR2 is FQNENV. The CDR3 is 14 residues long. V lost 2 bases to trimming and J lost 5 bases, with 13 bases between them. CDR3 sequence: CASSQRYRVNEQYF. The CDR3 DNA reads TGTGCCAGCAGCCAAAGGTACAGGGTCAACGAGCAGTACTTC.